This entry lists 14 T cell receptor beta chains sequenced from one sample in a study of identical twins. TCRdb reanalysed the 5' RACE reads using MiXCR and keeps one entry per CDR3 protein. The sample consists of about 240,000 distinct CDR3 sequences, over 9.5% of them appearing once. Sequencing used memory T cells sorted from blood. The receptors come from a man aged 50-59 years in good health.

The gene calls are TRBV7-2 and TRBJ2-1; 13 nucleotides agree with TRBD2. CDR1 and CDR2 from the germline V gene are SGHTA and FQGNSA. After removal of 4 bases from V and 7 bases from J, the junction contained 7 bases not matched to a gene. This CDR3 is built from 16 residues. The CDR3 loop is CASSSRLAGGWNEQFF. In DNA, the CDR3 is TGTGCCAGCAGCTCCAGACTAGCGGGAGGATGGAATGAGCAGTTCTTC.

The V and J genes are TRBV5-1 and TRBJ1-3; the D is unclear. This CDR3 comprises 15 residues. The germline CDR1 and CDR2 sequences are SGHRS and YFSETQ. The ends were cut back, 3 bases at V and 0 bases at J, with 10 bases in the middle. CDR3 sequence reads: CASSSDGYSGNTIYF. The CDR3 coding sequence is TGCGCCAGCAGCTCGGACGGCTACTCTGGAAACACCATATATTTT. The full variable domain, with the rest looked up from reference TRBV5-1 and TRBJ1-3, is KAGVTQTPRYLIKTRGQQVTLSCSPISGHRSVSWYQQTPGQGLQFLFEYFSETQRNKGNFPGRFSGRQFSNSRSEMNVSTLELGDSALYLCASSSDGYSGNTIYFGEGSWLTVV.

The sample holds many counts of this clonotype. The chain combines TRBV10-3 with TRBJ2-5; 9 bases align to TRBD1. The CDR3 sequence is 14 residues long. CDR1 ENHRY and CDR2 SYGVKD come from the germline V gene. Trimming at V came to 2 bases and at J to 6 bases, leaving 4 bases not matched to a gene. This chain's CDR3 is CAISEPDRGQTQYF. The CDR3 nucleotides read TGTGCCATCAGTGAGCCGGACAGGGGTCAGACCCAGTACTTC.

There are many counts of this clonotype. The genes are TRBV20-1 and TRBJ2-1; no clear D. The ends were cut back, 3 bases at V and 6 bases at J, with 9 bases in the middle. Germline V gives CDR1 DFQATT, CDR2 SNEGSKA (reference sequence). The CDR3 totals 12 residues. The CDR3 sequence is CSASEARNEQFF. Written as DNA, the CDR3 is TGCAGTGCTAGTGAGGCCCGCAATGAGCAGTTCTTC.

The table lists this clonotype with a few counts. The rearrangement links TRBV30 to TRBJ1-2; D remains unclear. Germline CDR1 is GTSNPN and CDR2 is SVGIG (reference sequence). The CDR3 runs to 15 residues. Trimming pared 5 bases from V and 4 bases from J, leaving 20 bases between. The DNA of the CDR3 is TGTGCCTGGGGCCACATTCCTTCCGCTGGCTATGGCTACACCTTC. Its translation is CAWGHIPSAGYGYTF.

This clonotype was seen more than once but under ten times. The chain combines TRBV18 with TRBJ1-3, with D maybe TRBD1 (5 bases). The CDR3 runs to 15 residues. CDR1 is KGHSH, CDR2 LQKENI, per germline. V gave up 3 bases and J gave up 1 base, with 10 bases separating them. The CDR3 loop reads CASSPQGKSGNTIYF. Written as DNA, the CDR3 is TGTGCCAGCTCACCGCAGGGCAAGTCTGGAAACACCATATATTTT.

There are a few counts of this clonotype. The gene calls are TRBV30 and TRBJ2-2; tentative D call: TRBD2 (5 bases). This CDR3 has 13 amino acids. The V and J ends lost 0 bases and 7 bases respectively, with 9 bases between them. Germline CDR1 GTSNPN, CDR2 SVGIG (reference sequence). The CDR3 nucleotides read TGTGCCTGGAGTGTACATGGGAGCGGGGAGCTGTTTTTT. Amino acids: CAWSVHGSGELFF.

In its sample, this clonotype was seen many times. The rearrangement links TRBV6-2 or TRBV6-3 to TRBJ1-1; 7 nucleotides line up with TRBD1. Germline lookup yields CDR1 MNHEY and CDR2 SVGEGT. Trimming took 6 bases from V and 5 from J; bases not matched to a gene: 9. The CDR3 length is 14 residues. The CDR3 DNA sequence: TGTGCCAGCAGATACGGACAGGCTTGGACTGAAGCTTTCTTT. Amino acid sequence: CASRYGQAWTEAFF.

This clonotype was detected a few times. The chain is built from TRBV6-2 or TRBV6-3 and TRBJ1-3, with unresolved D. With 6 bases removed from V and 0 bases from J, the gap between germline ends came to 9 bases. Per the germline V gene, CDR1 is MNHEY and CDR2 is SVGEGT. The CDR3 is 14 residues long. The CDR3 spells CASSPISSGNTIYF. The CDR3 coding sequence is TGTGCCAGCAGCCCCATCAGCTCTGGAAACACCATATATTTT.

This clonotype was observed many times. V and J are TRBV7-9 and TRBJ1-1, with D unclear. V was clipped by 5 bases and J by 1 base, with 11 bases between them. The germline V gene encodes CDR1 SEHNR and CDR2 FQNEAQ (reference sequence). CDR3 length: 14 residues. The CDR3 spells CASSLLHRNTEAFF. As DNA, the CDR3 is TGTGCCAGCAGCCTCCTCCATAGGAACACTGAAGCTTTCTTT.

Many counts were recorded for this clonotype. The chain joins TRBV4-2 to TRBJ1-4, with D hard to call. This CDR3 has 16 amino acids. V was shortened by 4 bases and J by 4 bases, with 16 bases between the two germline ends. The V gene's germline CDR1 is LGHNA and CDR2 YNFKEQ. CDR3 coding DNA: TGTGCCAGCAGCCGGAGTCGCGCAGTGAATAATGAAAAACTGTTTTTT. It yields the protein CASSRSRAVNNEKLFF.

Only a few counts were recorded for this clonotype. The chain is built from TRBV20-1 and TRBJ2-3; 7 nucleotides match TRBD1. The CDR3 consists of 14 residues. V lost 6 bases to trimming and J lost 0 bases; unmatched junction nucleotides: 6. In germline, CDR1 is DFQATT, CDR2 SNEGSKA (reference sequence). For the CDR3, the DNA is TGCAGTGCCAGGTCGGACAGGAGCACAGATACGCAGTATTTT. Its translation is CSARSDRSTDTQYF.

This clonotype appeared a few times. In DNA, the CDR3 is TGTGCCAGCAGTCCTTTACCGCAAACCTCCCTTTCCTACGAGCAGTACTTC. Residues: CASSPLPQTSLSYEQYF. The chain links TRBV6-2 or TRBV6-3 to TRBJ2-7; D remains ambiguous. Trimming took off 5 bases at V and 1 base at J, with 21 bases between the two ends. The CDR3 has 17 residues. Per the germline V gene, CDR1 is MNHEY and CDR2 is SVGEGT.

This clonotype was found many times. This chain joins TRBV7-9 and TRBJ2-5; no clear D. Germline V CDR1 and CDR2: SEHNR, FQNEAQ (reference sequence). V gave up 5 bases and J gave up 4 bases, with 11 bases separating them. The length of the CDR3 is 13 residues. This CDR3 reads CASSLEARETQYF. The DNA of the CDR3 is TGTGCCAGCAGCCTTGAGGCCAGAGAGACCCAGTACTTC.